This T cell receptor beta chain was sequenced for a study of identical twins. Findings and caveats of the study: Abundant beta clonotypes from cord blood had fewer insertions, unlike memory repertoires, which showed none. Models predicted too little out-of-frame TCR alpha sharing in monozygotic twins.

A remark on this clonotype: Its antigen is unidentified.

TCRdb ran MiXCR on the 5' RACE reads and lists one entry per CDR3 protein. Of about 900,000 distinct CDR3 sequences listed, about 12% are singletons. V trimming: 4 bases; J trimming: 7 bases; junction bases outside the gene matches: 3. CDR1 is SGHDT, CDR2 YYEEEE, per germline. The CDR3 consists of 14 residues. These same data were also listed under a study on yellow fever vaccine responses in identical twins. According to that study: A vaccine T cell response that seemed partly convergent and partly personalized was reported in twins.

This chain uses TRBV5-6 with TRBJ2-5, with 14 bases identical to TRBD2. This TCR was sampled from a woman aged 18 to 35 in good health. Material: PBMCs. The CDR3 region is CASSPGLAGGTQYF. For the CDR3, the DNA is TGTGCCAGCAGCCCCGGACTAGCGGGAGGGACCCAGTACTTC.